This TCR beta chain was recorded in a study of blood T cell repertoires in COVID-19. Profiled with immunoSEQ multiplex PCR; TCRdb holds only in-frame clones, not every one. The table lists roughly 130,000 clones, roughly nine tenths of them singletons, with less than 5% in the top ten. From germline, CDR1 is KGHDR and CDR2 SFDVKD. This CDR3 comprises 16 residues. The V segment lost 8 bases and the J segment 4 bases; nucleotides outside the gene matches: 9. The sequence came from a man in his sixties with COVID-19, enrolled during active disease. V usage is TRBV24-1 and J usage is TRBJ2-2; TRBD1 aligns across 10 bases. The sequencing input was peripheral blood. CDR3 in amino acids: CATTAPGQGPTGELFF. The DNA of the CDR3 is TGTGCCACCACCGCCCCGGGACAGGGGCCCACCGGGGAGCTGTTTTTT.